This T cell receptor beta chain is drawn from a study of regulatory T cells in long-lasting Graves disease (dated by TCRdb to the early 2020s). About the full investigation: In the newly diagnosed Graves' disease group, patients had been taking antithyroid drugs for less than 3 months. Persistent Graves' disease patients were compared with newly diagnosed Graves' disease patients by peripheral blood TCR sequencing and RNA sequencing. The study was registered as a clinical trial and conducted in China. TCR sequencing covered 13 persistent and 20 newly diagnosed Graves' disease patients, around 33 samples in total.

The library was made by multiplex PCR. TCRdb records Illumina HiSeq 4000 as the sequencer. iRepertoire HTBI primers and Arm-PCR amplification of CDR3 regions were used to construct TCR beta libraries. PCR products were gel purified before sequencing. In the authors' own workflow: Across samples, approximately 68 TRBV and approximately 15 TRBJ segments were identified and used for gene usage analysis of CDR3 amino acid clonotypes. COPE and FqMerger were used to merge filtered high-quality paired reads into contigs. BLAST was used to align contigs to IMGT TRBV, TRBD and TRBJ reference genes, with CDR3 defined following IMGT. Any clonotype with a frequency above 0.1% was counted as a highly expanded clone. Shannon entropy was used to measure repertoire diversity, and the Gini coefficient was used to measure V-J evenness. Public clonotypes were defined as clonotypes shared by more than one individual. TCRdb reran the public reads through fastp at Q25 and MiXCR, keeping productive beta chains. A single entry per CDR3 protein holds the most common genes and DNA from its merged rows. The V and J calls follow TCRdb's processing rather than the paper's. In all, the sample holds 300,000 to 400,000 distinct CDR3 sequences, and about a sixth of those were seen once. The ten largest clones capture around 37% of the sample.

The label giving this sample's time point can be read as: newly diagnosed GD, antithyroid drugs for less than 3 months. RNA was extracted from PBMCs in TRIzol for both TCR sequencing and RNA sequencing. The diagnosis of Graves' disease followed American Thyroid Association guidelines. Recruitment of patients was carried out at an endocrinology department in Xi'an, China. Each patient gave approximately 8.8 milliliters of peripheral blood, collected in an EDTA anticoagulant tube. PBMCs were isolated by Ficoll Paque Plus density gradient separation without further T cell sorting. An Agilent 2100 Bioanalyzer and agarose gel were used to check RNA quality, while a NanoDrop 2000 measured RNA concentration. Comment on this clonotype: Its antigen is currently not known. Within one base of it there is no much larger clone, and no base qualities were kept.

Paper-wide results and their limitations: Because the primary lesion, thyroid tissue, could not be accessed, the study looked at peripheral blood alone. Lower TCR Shannon entropy and fewer highly expanded clones were observed in persistent Graves' disease patients than in newly diagnosed patients, which suggested clonal expansion. Persistent patients shared more public clonotypes among themselves (over 2,500) than newly diagnosed patients did (more than 950). The authors acknowledged the small sample size as a limitation that may reduce accuracy. Sequencing and analysis were restricted to the TCR beta chain.

The TCR originated in a female donor with Graves disease. The sample consisted of peripheral blood mononuclear cells (PBMCs), taken at new diagnosis, from a patient treated with antithyroid drugs.

The nucleotide sequence is given as TGCAGTGCTAGTCGAATGGACGAGCAGTACTTC. Its protein reads: CSASRMDEQYF. The chain joins TRBV20-1 to TRBJ2-7, with no D gene named confidently. From the germline V gene (reference sequence), CDR1 is DFQATT and CDR2 is SNEGSKA. Measured from the cysteine to the phenylalanine, the CDR3 is 11 residues long. Only the CDR3 region is kept as DNA, spanning 33 bases read in frame from base 1. Deletion took 3 bases off V and 5 bases off J, with a span of 8 bases between the germline ends.